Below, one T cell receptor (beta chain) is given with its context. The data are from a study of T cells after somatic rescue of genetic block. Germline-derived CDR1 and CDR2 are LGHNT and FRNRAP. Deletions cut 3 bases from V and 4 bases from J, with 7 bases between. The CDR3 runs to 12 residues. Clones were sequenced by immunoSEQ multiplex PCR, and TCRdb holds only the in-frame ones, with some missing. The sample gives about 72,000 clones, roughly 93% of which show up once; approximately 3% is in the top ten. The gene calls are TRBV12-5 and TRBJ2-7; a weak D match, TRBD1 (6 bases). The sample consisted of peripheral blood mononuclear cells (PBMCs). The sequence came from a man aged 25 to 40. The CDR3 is CASGLQGYEQYF. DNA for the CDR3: TGTGCTAGTGGTTTACAGGGTTACGAGCAGTACTTC.